These 6 T cell receptor beta chains originate from one sample sequenced in a study of human thymus T cells. Repertoires were generated with immunoSEQ multiplex PCR, while TCRdb's copy carries only in-frame clones and drops some. The sample contains some 120,000 clones, around 95% of which appear only once. Resections removed during corrective heart surgery provided the thymus tissue used. The sample was thymus tissue. Every receptor here comes from a boy under two years old with a congenital heart defect but otherwise immunologically healthy.

The chain joins TRBV6-1 to TRBJ2-7; 7 nucleotides match TRBD1. Trimming took 0 bases from V and 0 from J; bases not matched to a gene: 5. Germline lookup yields CDR1 MNHNS and CDR2 SASEGT. The CDR3 is made up of 16 amino acids. DNA of the CDR3: TGTGCCAGCAGTGAAGCGGGGACAGCTCTCTCCTACGAGCAGTACTTC. Encoded protein: CASSEAGTALSYEQYF.

The chain is built from TRBV12-5 and TRBJ1-6; TRBD1 agrees at 7 bases. The V and J ends lost 1 base and 6 bases, in that order; junction bases with no gene match: 12. Germline V lookup: CDR1 LGHNT, CDR2 FRNRAP. The CDR3 consists of 18 residues. The CDR3, as DNA: TGTGCTAGTGGTTTGGATCTGGGATCGGGACAGCTTAATTCACCCCTCCACTTT. This encodes CASGLDLGSGQLNSPLHF.

This sequence joins TRBV2 and TRBJ1-5, with 12 bases fitting TRBD1. The CDR3 sequence is 14 residues long. The germline CDR1 and CDR2 sequences are SNHLY and FYNNEI. V shed 7 bases, J shed 5 bases, and the junction held 3 bases outside the gene matches. For the CDR3, the DNA is TGTGCCAGCACGGGACAGGGGGCCTATCAGCCCCAGCATTTT. Translation: CASTGQGAYQPQHF. The variable domain in full, completed from reference TRBV2 and TRBJ1-5, reads EPEVTQTPSHQVTQMGQEVILRCVPISNHLYFYWYRQILGQKVEFLVSFYNNEISEKSEIFDDQFSVERPDGSNFTLKIRSTKLEDSAMYFCASTGQGAYQPQHFGDGTRLSIL.

This rearrangement joins TRBV4-2 to TRBJ2-3, with D possibly called TRBD1 or TRBD2 (6 bases each). CDR1 LGHNA and CDR2 YNFKEQ come from the germline V gene. The V gene lost 3 bases and the J gene lost 2 bases, with 15 bases spanning the gap. This CDR3 is 16 amino acids long. The CDR3 loop reads CASSHKRGGFTDTQYF. The CDR3 region has the DNA TGTGCCAGCAGCCACAAAAGAGGGGGGTTCACAGATACGCAGTATTTT.

This clone showed up just once. This chain links TRBV30 with TRBJ2-7, with D unclear. The V end lost 6 bases, the J end lost 1 base, and 10 bases lay between the germline ends. The CDR3 has 12 residues. CDR1 is GTSNPN and CDR2 is SVGIG in the germline V gene (reference sequence). This CDR3 reads CACRRVSYEQYF. In DNA, the CDR3 is TGTGCCTGCCGCCGAGTTTCCTACGAGCAGTACTTC.

The rearrangement joins TRBV25-1 to TRBJ1-4; the D is unclear. Germline V gives CDR1 MGHDK, CDR2 SYGVNS. V lost 6 bases, J lost 7 bases, and 18 bases lay in between. The CDR3 has 15 amino acids. The CDR3: CASRPPGAEGEKLFF. In DNA, the CDR3 is TGTGCCAGCAGACCACCCGGAGCCGAGGGTGAAAAACTGTTTTTT.